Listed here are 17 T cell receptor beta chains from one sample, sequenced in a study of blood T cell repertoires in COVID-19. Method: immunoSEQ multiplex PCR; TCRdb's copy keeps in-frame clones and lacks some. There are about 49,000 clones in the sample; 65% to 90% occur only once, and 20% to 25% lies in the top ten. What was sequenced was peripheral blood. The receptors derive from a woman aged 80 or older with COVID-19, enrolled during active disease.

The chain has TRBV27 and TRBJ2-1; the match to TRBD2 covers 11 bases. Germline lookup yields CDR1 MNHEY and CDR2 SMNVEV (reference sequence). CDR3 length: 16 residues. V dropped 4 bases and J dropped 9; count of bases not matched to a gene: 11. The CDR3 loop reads CASSSPELAGVGEQFF. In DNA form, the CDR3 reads TGTGCCAGCAGTTCCCCTGAACTAGCGGGAGTCGGTGAGCAGTTCTTC.

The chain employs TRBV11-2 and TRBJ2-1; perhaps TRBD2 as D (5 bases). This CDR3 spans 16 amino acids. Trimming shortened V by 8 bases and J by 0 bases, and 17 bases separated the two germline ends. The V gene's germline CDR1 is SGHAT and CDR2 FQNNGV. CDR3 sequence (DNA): TGTGCCAGCTCCCTACTTCTAGCCAGCTCCTACAATGAGCAGTTCTTC. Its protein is CASSLLLASSYNEQFF.

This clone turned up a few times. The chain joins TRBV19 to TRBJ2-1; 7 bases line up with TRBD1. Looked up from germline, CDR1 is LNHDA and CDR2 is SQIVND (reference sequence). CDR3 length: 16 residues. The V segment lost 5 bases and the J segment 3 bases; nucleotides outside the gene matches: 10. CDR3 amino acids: CASSVLRDRSYNEQFF. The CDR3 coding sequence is TGTGCCAGTAGTGTACTCCGGGACAGAAGCTACAATGAGCAGTTCTTC.

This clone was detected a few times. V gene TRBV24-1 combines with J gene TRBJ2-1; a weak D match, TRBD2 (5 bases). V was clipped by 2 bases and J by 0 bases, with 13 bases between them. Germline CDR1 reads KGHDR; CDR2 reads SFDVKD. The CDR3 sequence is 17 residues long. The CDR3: CATSDSLGVSSYNEQFF. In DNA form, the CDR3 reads TGTGCCACCAGTGATTCCCTCGGGGTTTCCTCCTACAATGAGCAGTTCTTC.

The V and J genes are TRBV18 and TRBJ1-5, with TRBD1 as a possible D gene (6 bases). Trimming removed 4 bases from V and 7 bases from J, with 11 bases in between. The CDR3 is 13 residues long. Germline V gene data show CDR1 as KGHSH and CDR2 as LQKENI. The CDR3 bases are TGTGCCAGCTCACTGGGACAACTCCAGCCCCAGCATTTT. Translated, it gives CASSLGQLQPQHF.

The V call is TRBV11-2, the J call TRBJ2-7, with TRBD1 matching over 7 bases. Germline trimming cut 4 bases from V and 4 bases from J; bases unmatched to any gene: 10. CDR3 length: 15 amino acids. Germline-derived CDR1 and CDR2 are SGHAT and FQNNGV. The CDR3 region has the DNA TGTGCCAGCAGCTACAGGGGCAGCGGAAGATACGAGCAGTACTTC. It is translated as CASSYRGSGRYEQYF.

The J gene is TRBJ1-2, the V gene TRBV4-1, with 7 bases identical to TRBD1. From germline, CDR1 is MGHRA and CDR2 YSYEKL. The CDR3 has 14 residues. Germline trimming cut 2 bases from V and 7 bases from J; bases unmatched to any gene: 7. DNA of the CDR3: TGCGCCAGCAGCCAAATGACAGGGTTGGGTGGCTACACCTTC. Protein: CASSQMTGLGGYTF.

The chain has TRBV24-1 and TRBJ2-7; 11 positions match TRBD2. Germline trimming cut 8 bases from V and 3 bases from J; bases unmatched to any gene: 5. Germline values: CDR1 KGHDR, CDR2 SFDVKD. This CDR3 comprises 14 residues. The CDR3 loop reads CATNDGTSGYEQYF. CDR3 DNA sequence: TGTGCCACCAACGACGGGACTAGCGGCTACGAGCAGTACTTC.

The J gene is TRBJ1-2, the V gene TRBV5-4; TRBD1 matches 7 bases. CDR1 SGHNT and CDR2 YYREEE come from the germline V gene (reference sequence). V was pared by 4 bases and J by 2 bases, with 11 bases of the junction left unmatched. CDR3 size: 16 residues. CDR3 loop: CASSRGLDRINYGYTF. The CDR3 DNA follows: TGTGCCAGCAGCCGAGGCTTGGACAGGATAAACTATGGCTACACCTTC.

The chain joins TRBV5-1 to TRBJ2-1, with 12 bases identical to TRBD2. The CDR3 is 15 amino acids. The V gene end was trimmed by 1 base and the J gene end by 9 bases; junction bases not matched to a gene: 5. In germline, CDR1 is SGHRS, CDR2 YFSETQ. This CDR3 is CASSLKLAGGGEQFF. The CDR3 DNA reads TGCGCCAGCAGCTTGAAACTAGCGGGAGGTGGTGAGCAGTTCTTC.

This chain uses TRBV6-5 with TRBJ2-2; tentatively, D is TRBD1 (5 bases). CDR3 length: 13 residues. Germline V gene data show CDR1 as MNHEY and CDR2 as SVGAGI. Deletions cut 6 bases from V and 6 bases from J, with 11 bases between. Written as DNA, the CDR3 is TGTGCCAGCAGGCAGGGTCTCTCCGGGGAGCTGTTTTTT. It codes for CASRQGLSGELFF.

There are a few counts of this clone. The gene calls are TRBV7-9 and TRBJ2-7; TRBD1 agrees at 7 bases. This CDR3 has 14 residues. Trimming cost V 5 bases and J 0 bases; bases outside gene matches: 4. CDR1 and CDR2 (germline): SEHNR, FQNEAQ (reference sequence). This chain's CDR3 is CASSQTGSSYEQYF. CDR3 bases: TGTGCCAGCAGCCAGACAGGGAGCTCCTACGAGCAGTACTTC.

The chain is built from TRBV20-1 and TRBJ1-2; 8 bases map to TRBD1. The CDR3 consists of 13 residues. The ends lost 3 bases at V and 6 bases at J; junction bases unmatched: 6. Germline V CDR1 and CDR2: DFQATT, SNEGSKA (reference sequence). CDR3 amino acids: CSASVQGADGYTF. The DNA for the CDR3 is TGCAGTGCTAGTGTCCAGGGGGCAGATGGCTACACCTTC.

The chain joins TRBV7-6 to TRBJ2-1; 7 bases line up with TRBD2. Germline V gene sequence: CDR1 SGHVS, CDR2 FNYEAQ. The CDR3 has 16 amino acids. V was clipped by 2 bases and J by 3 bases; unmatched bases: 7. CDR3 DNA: TGTGCCAGCAGCTTATTTGAGGGAGGGATCTACAATGAGCAGTTCTTC. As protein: CASSLFEGGIYNEQFF.

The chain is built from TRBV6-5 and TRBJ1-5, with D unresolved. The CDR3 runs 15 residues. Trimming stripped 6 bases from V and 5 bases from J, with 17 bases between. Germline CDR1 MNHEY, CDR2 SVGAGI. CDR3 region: CASRLDNNAHQPQHF. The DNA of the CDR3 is TGTGCCAGCAGACTCGACAATAACGCACATCAGCCCCAGCATTTT.

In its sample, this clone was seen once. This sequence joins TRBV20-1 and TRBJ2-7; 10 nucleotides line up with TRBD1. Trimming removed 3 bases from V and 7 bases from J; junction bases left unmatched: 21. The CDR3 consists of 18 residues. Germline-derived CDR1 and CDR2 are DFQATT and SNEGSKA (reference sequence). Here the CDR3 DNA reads TGCAGTGCTAGTAGTGGGACAGGGGTAAAGAAGGGCTTGCGGGAGCAGTACTTC. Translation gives CSASSGTGVKKGLREQYF.

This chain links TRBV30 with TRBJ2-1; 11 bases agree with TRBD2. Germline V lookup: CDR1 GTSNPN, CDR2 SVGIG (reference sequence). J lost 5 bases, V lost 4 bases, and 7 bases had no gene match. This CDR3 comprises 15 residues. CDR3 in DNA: TGTGCCTGGACCAGACCGGGACTAGCGGACAATGAGCAGTTCTTC. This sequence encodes CAWTRPGLADNEQFF.